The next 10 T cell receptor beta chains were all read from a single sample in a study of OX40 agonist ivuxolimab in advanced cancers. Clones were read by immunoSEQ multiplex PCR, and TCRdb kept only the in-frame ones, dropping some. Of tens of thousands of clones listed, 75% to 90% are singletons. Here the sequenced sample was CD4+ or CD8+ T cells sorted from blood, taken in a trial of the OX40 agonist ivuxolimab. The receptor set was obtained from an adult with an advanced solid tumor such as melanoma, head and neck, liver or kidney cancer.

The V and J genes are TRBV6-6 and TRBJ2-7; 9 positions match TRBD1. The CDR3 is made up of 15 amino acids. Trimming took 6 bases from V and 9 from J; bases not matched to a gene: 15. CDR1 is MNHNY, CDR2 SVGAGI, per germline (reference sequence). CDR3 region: CASSPDRTGETGQYF. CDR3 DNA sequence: TGTGCCAGCAGCCCAGATAGGACAGGGGAGACCGGGCAGTACTTC.

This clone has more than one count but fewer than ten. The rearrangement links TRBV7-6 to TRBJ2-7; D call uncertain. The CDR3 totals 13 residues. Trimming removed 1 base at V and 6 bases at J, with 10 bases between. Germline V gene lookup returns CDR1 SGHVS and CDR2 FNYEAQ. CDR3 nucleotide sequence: TGTGCCAGCAGCTTAGGTGGGATAAGCGAGCAGTACTTC. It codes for CASSLGGISEQYF.

CDR3 protein: CASSLIAPMGTGELFF. The CDR3 nucleotides are TGTGCCAGCAGTCTAATCGCCCCAATGGGGACCGGGGAGCTGTTTTTT. The chain combines TRBV27 with TRBJ2-2; no definite D call. The germline V and J ends were trimmed by 5 bases and 5 bases, with 18 bases remaining between them. This CDR3 contains 16 residues. The germline V gene has CDR1 MNHEY and CDR2 SMNVEV (reference sequence).

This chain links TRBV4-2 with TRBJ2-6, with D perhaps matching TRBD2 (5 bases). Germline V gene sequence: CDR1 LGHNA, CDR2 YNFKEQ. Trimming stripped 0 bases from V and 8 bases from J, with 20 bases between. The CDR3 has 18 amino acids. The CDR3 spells CASSQEPGSSDTTNVLTF. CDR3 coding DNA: TGTGCCAGCAGCCAAGAGCCTGGGAGTTCCGACACAACCAACGTCCTGACTTTC.

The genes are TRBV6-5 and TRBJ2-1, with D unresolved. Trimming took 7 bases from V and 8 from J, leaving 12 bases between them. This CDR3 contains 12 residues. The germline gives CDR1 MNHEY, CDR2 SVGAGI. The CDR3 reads CASTSGVHEQFF. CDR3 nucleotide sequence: TGTGCCAGCACCTCTGGGGTCCATGAGCAGTTCTTC.

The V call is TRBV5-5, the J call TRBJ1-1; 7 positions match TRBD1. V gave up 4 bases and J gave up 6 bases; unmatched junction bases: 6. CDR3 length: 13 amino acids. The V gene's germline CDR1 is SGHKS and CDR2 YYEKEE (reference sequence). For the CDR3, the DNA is TGTGCCAGCAGCGCCACAGGGGAACCTGAAGCTTTCTTT. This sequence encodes CASSATGEPEAFF.

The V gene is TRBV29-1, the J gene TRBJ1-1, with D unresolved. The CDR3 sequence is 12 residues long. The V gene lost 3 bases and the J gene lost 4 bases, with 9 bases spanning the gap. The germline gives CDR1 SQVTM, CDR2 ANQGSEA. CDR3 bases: TGCAGCGTTGACACAACCAGCACTGAAGCTTTCTTT. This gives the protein CSVDTTSTEAFF.

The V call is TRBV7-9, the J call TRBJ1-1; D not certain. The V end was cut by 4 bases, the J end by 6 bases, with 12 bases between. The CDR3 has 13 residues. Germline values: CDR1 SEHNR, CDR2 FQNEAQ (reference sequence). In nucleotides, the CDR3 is TGTGCCAGCAGCTCTCGAGGAGGGTCTGAAGCTTTCTTT. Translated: CASSSRGGSEAFF.

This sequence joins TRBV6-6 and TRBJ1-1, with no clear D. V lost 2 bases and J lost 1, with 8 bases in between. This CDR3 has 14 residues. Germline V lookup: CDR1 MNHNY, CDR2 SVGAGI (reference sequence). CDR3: CASSYGRANTEAFF. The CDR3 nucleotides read TGTGCCAGCAGTTACGGTCGGGCGAACACTGAAGCTTTCTTT.

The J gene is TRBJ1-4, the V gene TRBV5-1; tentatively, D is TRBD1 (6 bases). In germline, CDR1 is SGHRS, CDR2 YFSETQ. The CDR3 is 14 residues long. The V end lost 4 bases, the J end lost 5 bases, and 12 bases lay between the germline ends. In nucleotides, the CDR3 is TGCGCCAGCAGCCAGGGGCAGCCAAATGAAAAACTGTTTTTT. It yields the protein CASSQGQPNEKLFF.